This T cell receptor beta chain was observed in a study of breast tumors, draining lymph nodes, adjacent tissues. Study-level points and caveats: Luminal-like breast cancer showed significantly greater tumor-nontumor repertoire similarity than basal-like breast cancer did.

This clonotype came up many times. Its antigen is still unknown. One entry per CDR3 protein results from TCRdb running MiXCR on the multiplex PCR reads. The data show about 110,000 distinct CDR3 sequences, 30% seen once. Breast cancer patients provided tissue from their axillary draining lymph nodes. Sequenced sample: axillary lymph node tissue. The sequence derives from a female donor with breast cancer. Some clones in this sample may be carry-over from other donors' samples.

CDR3: CASAPGTGGFEQYF. CDR3 bases: TGTGCCAGCGCGCCCGGGACAGGGGGCTTCGAGCAGTACTTC. The J gene is TRBJ2-7, the V gene TRBV18, with TRBD1 matching over 12 bases. Germline V CDR1 and CDR2: KGHSH, LQKENI. V gave up 8 bases and J gave up 6 bases; unmatched junction bases: 8. This CDR3 is 14 amino acids long.